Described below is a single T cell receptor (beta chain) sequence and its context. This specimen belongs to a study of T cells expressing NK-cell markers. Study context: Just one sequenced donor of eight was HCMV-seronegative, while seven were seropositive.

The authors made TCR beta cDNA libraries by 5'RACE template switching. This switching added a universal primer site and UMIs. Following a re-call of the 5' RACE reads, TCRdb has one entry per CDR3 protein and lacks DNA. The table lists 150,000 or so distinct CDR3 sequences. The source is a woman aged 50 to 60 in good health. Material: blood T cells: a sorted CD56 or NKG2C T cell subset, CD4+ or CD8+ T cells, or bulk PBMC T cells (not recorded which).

CDR3 sequence reads: CSARDLGAGVDEQYF. The V gene is TRBV20-1, the J gene TRBJ2-7; there is no DNA to check the TCRdb D call of TRBD1. CDR3 size: 15 residues. The germline CDR1 and CDR2 sequences are DFQATT and SNEGSKA (reference sequence).